This TCR beta chain was recorded in a study of T-cell memory formation after mild COVID-19. The germline V gene encodes CDR1 SGHTA and CDR2 FQGNSA. Trimming took 5 bases from V and 2 from J, leaving 13 bases between them. This CDR3 is 14 amino acids long. TCRdb called the 5' RACE reads again in MiXCR, with one record for every CDR3 protein. The sample consists of more than 250,000 distinct CDR3 sequences, over 15% of them appearing once. Sequenced: PBMCs or a T cell subset sorted from them (not recorded which). The chain uses TRBV7-2 and TRBJ2-7; D unclear. This TCR was recovered from a man younger than 35 who had mild COVID-19 (a few samples of this study predate the infection). Cell type and time point are not known. The CDR3 bases are TGTGCCAGCAGCCCTAATGGATATACCTACGAGCAGTACTTC. It translates to CASSPNGYTYEQYF.